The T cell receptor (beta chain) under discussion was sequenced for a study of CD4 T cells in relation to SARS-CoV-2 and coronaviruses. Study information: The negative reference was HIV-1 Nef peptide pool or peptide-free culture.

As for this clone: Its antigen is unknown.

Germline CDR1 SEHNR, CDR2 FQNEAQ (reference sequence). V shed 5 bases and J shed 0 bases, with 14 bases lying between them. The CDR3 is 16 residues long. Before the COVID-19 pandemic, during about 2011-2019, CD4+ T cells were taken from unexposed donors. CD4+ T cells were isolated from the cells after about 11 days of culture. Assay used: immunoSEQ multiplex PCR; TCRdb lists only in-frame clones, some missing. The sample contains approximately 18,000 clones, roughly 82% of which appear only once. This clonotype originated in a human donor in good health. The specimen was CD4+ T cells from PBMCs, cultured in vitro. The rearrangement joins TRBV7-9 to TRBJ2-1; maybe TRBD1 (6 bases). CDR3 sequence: CASSPPTGPSYNEQFF. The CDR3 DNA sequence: TGTGCCAGCAGCCCACCGACAGGCCCCTCCTACAATGAGCAGTTCTTC. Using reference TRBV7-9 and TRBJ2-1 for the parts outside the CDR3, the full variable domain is DTGVSQNPRHKITKRGQNVTFRCDPISEHNRLYWYRQTLGQGPEFLTYFQNEAQLEKSRLLSDRFSAERPKGSFSTLEIQRTEQGDSAMYLCASSPPTGPSYNEQFFGPGTRLTVL.